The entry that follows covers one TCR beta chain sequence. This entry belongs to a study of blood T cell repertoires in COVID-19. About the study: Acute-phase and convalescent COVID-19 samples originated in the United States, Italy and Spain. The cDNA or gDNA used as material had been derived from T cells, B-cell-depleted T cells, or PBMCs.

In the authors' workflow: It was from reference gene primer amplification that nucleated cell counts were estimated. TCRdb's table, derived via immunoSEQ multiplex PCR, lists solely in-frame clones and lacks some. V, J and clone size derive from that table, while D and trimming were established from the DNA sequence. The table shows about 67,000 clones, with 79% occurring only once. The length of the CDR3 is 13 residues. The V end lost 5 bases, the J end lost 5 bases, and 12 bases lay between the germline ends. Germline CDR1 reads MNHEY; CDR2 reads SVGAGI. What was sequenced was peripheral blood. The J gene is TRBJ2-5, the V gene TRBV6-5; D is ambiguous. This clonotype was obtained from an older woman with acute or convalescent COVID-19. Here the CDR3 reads CASSMTLRETQYF. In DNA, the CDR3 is TGTGCCAGCAGTATGACTTTAAGGGAGACCCAGTACTTC.